The 22 T cell receptor beta chains in this list originate from one sample, sequenced in a study of beta chain features in type 1 diabetes (dated by TCRdb to 2016 to 2019). No antigen has been assigned to these receptors. Here is what the overall study found, with its caveats: Type 1 diabetes patients showed a moderate but significant shortening of TCRB CDR3 length in all four CD4+ subsets.

The library was produced with the immunoSEQ multiplex PCR assay. The High Capacity cDNA Reverse Transcription Kit was used to reverse transcribe all of the isolated RNA, meaning that expressed TCRB transcripts were what got sequenced. The immuneACCESS repertoire file appears here via TCRdb, limited to in-frame rearrangements. These files lack a portion of the clones; in checked studies, under half of the deficit traces to unresolved V genes, and the cause of the others is not known. For this sample the table gives over 650,000 clones, of which about 14% were detected only once. The ten largest clones capture nearly 0.04% of the sample. Sequencing input: naive CD4+ T cells from blood. What this sample's cell subset or site label stands for: true naive CD4+ T cells. Source of these receptors: a man aged 18 to 35 with type 1 diabetes.

The J gene is TRBJ2-4, the V gene TRBV6-5; D is unresolved. There are 16 residues in the CDR3. Germline V lookup: CDR1 MNHEY, CDR2 SVGAGI. Deletions cut 0 bases from V and 0 bases from J, with 9 bases between. The CDR3 is CASSYSSNLAKNIQYF. In DNA form, the CDR3 reads TGTGCCAGCAGTTACTCCAGTAACTTAGCCAAAAACATTCAGTACTTC.

The rearrangement links TRBV6-5 to TRBJ2-7; tentatively, D is TRBD1 (5 bases). Trimming took off 4 bases at V and 1 base at J, with 17 bases between the two ends. The CDR3 runs 16 residues. Germline CDR1 MNHEY, CDR2 SVGAGI. CDR3 bases: TGTGCCAGCAGTTGGTCGGTTAATGGGGCGTCCTACGAGCAGTACTTC. Encoded protein: CASSWSVNGASYEQYF.

This chain uses TRBV11-2 with TRBJ1-2; D not resolved. V lost 4 bases and J lost 3, with 12 bases in between. CDR1 SGHAT and CDR2 FQNNGV come from the germline V gene. The CDR3 length is 14 residues. The DNA of the CDR3 is TGTGCCAGCAGCTCCATGACCGGACACTATGGCTACACCTTC. Translation gives CASSSMTGHYGYTF.

This chain connects TRBV11-1 to TRBJ2-2; D may be TRBD1 or TRBD2 (5 bases each). CDR3 length: 17 residues. Germline-derived CDR1 and CDR2 are SGHAT and FQDESV (reference sequence). V was shortened by 4 bases and J by 6 bases, with 21 bases between the two germline ends. Here the CDR3 DNA reads TGTGCCAGCAGCTCCCCACGTGGGGGTAGCGAGGCCGGGGAGCTGTTTTTT. Protein product: CASSSPRGGSEAGELFF.

V and J are TRBV14 and TRBJ2-3, with 7 bases identical to TRBD2. The CDR3 consists of 15 residues. Trimming took 3 bases from V and 2 from J; bases not matched to a gene: 5. Germline values: CDR1 SGHDN, CDR2 FVKESK. The CDR3 sequence is CASSQTSPLTDTQYF. The CDR3 DNA sequence: TGTGCCAGCAGCCAGACTAGCCCACTCACAGATACGCAGTATTTT.

This clone was seen a handful of times. The chain has TRBV10-3 and TRBJ2-3; 12 bases are shared with TRBD2. With 8 bases clipped from V and 4 bases from J, the junction kept 7 bases outside the gene matches. This CDR3 has 15 residues. Germline CDR1 reads ENHRY; CDR2 reads SYGVKD. In DNA, the CDR3 is TGTGCCATCGCCCGGACTAGCGGGAAAGCAGATACGCAGTATTTT. It encodes CAIARTSGKADTQYF.

The rearrangement joins TRBV5-6 to TRBJ1-6; no clear D gene. The CDR3 covers 17 residues. Trimming took 3 bases from V and 0 from J, leaving 13 bases between them. Germline V gene data show CDR1 as SGHDT and CDR2 as YYEEEE. The CDR3 reads CASSSFAESSYNSPLHF. CDR3 bases: TGTGCCAGCAGCTCCTTCGCTGAGAGCTCCTATAATTCACCCCTCCACTTT.

CDR3 nucleotides: TGTGCCAGCAGCTTCGGGGCCTACACAGATACGCAGTATTTT. It encodes CASSFGAYTDTQYF. This sequence joins TRBV7-3 and TRBJ2-3, with D possibly called TRBD1 or TRBD2 (5 bases each). The CDR3 extends over 14 amino acids. The V and J ends lost 3 bases and 2 bases respectively, with 9 bases between them. Germline CDR1 SGHTA, CDR2 FQGTGA.

The rearrangement uses TRBV2 and TRBJ2-4; a weak D match, TRBD2 (6 bases). Germline loops: CDR1 SNHLY, CDR2 FYNNEI. This CDR3 comprises 16 residues. V shed 5 bases and J shed 1 base, with 15 bases lying between them. CDR3 bases: TGTGCCAGCAGTACCGGGGGACCCGGGGCCAAAAACATTCAGTACTTC. It translates to CASSTGGPGAKNIQYF. Together with reference TRBV2 and TRBJ2-4, the CDR3 gives the full variable domain: EPEVTQTPSHQVTQMGQEVILRCVPISNHLYFYWYRQILGQKVEFLVSFYNNEISEKSEIFDDQFSVERPDGSNFTLKIRSTKLEDSAMYFCASSTGGPGAKNIQYFGAGTRLSVL.

This clone was counted between two and nine times. The V call is TRBV30, the J call TRBJ1-3, with D uncertain. With 2 bases removed from V and 0 bases from J, the gap between germline ends came to 5 bases. This CDR3 region has 13 residues. Germline CDR1 reads GTSNPN; CDR2 reads SVGIG (reference sequence). CDR3 coding DNA: TGTGCCTGGAGTCAGCTCTCTGGAAACACCATATATTTT. Translating it yields CAWSQLSGNTIYF.

The rearrangement links TRBV5-6 to TRBJ1-6; D is unresolved. V dropped 4 bases and J dropped 6 bases, with 11 bases sitting between them. The germline CDR1 and CDR2 sequences are SGHDT and YYEEEE. The CDR3 sequence is 14 residues long. Written as DNA, the CDR3 is TGTGCCAGCAGCCCAGGAACTTCTAATTCACCCCTCCACTTT. Protein: CASSPGTSNSPLHF.

The genes are TRBV20-1 and TRBJ2-5; D call uncertain. Trimming removed 4 bases from V and 4 bases from J, with 7 bases in between. The CDR3 contains 11 residues. Looked up from germline, CDR1 is DFQATT and CDR2 is SNEGSKA (reference sequence). The CDR3 DNA reads as TGCAGTGCTACTCCGGGAGAGACCCAGTACTTC. It translates to CSATPGETQYF.

This clone was seen more than once but under ten times. The chain uses TRBV6-1 and TRBJ2-3; D is unclear. Per germline, CDR1 MNHNS and CDR2 SASEGT. The CDR3 extends over 12 amino acids. Deletions cut 6 bases from V and 1 base from J, with 5 bases between. This CDR3 is CASRPGTDTQYF. The CDR3 DNA reads TGTGCCAGCAGACCCGGCACAGATACGCAGTATTTT.

This clone appeared a few times. The same CDR3 can be traced to other DNA sequences in this sample. This sequence joins TRBV30 and TRBJ1-1; D remains ambiguous. Trimming took 0 bases from V and 6 from J, leaving 8 bases between them. CDR1 GTSNPN and CDR2 SVGIG come from the germline V gene (reference sequence). This CDR3 comprises 12 residues. In nucleotides, the CDR3 is TGTGCCTGGAGTGTCCAGTCCCCTGAAGCTTTCTTT. Its translation: CAWSVQSPEAFF.

This clone occurred a few times. J is TRBJ1-2 and V is TRBV9; D gene uncertain. The length of the CDR3 is 15 residues. Deletions cut 2 bases from V and 4 bases from J, with 15 bases between. CDR1 and CDR2 (germline): SGDLS, YYNGEE. Here the CDR3 reads CASSVRDIGGYGYTF. In DNA form, the CDR3 reads TGTGCCAGCAGCGTGAGAGACATCGGAGGCTATGGCTACACCTTC.

In this sample, this clone turned up a few times. The chain employs TRBV6-6 and TRBJ2-5; no definite D call. Germline V CDR1 and CDR2: MNHNY, SVGAGI (reference sequence). V was pared by 2 bases and J by 0 bases, with 4 bases between. CDR3 length equals 13 residues. CDR3 loop: CASSYVDQETQYF. The CDR3 nucleotides read TGTGCCAGCAGTTACGTGGACCAAGAGACCCAGTACTTC.

This CDR3 is CASSLVMTANDGYTF. The CDR3 DNA reads TGTGCCAGCAGCTTAGTGATGACAGCAAACGATGGCTACACCTTC. The chain is built from TRBV7-2 and TRBJ1-2; TRBD1 is a possible D gene (5 bases). The CDR3 runs 15 residues. The germline CDR1 and CDR2 sequences are SGHTA and FQGNSA. V was pared by 1 base and J by 6 bases, with 15 bases between.

This clone has more than one count but fewer than ten. The chain combines TRBV29-1 with TRBJ2-1; D is ambiguous. Germline CDR1 is SQVTM and CDR2 is ANQGSEA. The CDR3 runs 14 residues. Trimming cost V 7 bases and J 2 bases, with 15 bases left between them. DNA of the CDR3: TGCAGCGCAGTGGGGATCGACCCCTACAATGAGCAGTTCTTC. Translation gives CSAVGIDPYNEQFF.

V and J are TRBV10-3 and TRBJ1-1; D is perhaps TRBD1 (6 bases). Trimming cost V 8 bases and J 1 base, with 11 bases left between them. Germline loops: CDR1 ENHRY, CDR2 SYGVKD. This CDR3 spans 13 amino acids. CDR3 DNA: TGTGCCATCGGCACGGGGGCGAACACTGAAGCTTTCTTT. This sequence encodes CAIGTGANTEAFF.

CDR3 sequence (DNA): TGTGCCAGCAGCCAGCGACAGGGGGATACGTCGGATACGCAGTATTTT. This sequence encodes CASSQRQGDTSDTQYF. The chain links TRBV11-2 to TRBJ2-3; 9 bases match TRBD1. This CDR3 is built from 16 residues. Losses at the gene ends were 5 bases for V and 6 bases for J; bases not matched to a gene: 12. Germline loops: CDR1 SGHAT, CDR2 FQNNGV.

The chain joins TRBV5-1 to TRBJ2-5; 7 positions match TRBD2. Germline V gene sequence: CDR1 SGHRS, CDR2 YFSETQ. V shed 4 bases and J 4 bases; nucleotides not matched to a gene: 7. The CDR3 contains 14 residues. The chain's CDR3 is CASSPGLPRETQYF. The CDR3 bases are TGCGCCAGCAGCCCGGGACTACCACGAGAGACCCAGTACTTC.

This chain uses TRBV6-5 with TRBJ1-5, with D unresolved. The CDR3 is made up of 15 amino acids. Germline V gives CDR1 MNHEY, CDR2 SVGAGI. The V and J ends lost 0 bases and 6 bases respectively, with 12 bases between them. The CDR3 is CASSYSRTVGQPQHF. The DNA of the CDR3 is TGTGCCAGCAGTTACTCGAGAACTGTGGGTCAGCCCCAGCATTTT.